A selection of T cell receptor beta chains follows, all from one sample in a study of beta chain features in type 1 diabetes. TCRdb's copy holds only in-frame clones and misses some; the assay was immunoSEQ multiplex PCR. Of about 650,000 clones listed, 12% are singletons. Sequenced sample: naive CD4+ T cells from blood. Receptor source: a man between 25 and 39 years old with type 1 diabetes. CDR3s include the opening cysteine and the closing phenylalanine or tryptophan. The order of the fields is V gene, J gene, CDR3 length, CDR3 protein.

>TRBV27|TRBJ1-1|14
CASSFGQGATEAFF
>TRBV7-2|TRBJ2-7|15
CASSLAGTYSYEQYF
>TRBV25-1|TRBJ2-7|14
CASSGLAGIYEQYF
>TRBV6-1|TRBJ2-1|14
CASSRTSGGNEQFF
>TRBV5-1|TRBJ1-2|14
CASSDQGSDYGYTF
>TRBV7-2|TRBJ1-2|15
CASSPEPLDSYGYTF
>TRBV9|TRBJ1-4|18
CASSVSTGRNGRGEKLFF
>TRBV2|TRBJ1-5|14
CASSLTGAYQPQHF
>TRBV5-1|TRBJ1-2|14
CASSLDRTNYGYTF
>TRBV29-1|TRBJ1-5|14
CSVATGNSNQPQHF
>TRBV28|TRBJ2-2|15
CASSLRQGGAGELFF
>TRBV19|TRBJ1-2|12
CASRTTANGYTF